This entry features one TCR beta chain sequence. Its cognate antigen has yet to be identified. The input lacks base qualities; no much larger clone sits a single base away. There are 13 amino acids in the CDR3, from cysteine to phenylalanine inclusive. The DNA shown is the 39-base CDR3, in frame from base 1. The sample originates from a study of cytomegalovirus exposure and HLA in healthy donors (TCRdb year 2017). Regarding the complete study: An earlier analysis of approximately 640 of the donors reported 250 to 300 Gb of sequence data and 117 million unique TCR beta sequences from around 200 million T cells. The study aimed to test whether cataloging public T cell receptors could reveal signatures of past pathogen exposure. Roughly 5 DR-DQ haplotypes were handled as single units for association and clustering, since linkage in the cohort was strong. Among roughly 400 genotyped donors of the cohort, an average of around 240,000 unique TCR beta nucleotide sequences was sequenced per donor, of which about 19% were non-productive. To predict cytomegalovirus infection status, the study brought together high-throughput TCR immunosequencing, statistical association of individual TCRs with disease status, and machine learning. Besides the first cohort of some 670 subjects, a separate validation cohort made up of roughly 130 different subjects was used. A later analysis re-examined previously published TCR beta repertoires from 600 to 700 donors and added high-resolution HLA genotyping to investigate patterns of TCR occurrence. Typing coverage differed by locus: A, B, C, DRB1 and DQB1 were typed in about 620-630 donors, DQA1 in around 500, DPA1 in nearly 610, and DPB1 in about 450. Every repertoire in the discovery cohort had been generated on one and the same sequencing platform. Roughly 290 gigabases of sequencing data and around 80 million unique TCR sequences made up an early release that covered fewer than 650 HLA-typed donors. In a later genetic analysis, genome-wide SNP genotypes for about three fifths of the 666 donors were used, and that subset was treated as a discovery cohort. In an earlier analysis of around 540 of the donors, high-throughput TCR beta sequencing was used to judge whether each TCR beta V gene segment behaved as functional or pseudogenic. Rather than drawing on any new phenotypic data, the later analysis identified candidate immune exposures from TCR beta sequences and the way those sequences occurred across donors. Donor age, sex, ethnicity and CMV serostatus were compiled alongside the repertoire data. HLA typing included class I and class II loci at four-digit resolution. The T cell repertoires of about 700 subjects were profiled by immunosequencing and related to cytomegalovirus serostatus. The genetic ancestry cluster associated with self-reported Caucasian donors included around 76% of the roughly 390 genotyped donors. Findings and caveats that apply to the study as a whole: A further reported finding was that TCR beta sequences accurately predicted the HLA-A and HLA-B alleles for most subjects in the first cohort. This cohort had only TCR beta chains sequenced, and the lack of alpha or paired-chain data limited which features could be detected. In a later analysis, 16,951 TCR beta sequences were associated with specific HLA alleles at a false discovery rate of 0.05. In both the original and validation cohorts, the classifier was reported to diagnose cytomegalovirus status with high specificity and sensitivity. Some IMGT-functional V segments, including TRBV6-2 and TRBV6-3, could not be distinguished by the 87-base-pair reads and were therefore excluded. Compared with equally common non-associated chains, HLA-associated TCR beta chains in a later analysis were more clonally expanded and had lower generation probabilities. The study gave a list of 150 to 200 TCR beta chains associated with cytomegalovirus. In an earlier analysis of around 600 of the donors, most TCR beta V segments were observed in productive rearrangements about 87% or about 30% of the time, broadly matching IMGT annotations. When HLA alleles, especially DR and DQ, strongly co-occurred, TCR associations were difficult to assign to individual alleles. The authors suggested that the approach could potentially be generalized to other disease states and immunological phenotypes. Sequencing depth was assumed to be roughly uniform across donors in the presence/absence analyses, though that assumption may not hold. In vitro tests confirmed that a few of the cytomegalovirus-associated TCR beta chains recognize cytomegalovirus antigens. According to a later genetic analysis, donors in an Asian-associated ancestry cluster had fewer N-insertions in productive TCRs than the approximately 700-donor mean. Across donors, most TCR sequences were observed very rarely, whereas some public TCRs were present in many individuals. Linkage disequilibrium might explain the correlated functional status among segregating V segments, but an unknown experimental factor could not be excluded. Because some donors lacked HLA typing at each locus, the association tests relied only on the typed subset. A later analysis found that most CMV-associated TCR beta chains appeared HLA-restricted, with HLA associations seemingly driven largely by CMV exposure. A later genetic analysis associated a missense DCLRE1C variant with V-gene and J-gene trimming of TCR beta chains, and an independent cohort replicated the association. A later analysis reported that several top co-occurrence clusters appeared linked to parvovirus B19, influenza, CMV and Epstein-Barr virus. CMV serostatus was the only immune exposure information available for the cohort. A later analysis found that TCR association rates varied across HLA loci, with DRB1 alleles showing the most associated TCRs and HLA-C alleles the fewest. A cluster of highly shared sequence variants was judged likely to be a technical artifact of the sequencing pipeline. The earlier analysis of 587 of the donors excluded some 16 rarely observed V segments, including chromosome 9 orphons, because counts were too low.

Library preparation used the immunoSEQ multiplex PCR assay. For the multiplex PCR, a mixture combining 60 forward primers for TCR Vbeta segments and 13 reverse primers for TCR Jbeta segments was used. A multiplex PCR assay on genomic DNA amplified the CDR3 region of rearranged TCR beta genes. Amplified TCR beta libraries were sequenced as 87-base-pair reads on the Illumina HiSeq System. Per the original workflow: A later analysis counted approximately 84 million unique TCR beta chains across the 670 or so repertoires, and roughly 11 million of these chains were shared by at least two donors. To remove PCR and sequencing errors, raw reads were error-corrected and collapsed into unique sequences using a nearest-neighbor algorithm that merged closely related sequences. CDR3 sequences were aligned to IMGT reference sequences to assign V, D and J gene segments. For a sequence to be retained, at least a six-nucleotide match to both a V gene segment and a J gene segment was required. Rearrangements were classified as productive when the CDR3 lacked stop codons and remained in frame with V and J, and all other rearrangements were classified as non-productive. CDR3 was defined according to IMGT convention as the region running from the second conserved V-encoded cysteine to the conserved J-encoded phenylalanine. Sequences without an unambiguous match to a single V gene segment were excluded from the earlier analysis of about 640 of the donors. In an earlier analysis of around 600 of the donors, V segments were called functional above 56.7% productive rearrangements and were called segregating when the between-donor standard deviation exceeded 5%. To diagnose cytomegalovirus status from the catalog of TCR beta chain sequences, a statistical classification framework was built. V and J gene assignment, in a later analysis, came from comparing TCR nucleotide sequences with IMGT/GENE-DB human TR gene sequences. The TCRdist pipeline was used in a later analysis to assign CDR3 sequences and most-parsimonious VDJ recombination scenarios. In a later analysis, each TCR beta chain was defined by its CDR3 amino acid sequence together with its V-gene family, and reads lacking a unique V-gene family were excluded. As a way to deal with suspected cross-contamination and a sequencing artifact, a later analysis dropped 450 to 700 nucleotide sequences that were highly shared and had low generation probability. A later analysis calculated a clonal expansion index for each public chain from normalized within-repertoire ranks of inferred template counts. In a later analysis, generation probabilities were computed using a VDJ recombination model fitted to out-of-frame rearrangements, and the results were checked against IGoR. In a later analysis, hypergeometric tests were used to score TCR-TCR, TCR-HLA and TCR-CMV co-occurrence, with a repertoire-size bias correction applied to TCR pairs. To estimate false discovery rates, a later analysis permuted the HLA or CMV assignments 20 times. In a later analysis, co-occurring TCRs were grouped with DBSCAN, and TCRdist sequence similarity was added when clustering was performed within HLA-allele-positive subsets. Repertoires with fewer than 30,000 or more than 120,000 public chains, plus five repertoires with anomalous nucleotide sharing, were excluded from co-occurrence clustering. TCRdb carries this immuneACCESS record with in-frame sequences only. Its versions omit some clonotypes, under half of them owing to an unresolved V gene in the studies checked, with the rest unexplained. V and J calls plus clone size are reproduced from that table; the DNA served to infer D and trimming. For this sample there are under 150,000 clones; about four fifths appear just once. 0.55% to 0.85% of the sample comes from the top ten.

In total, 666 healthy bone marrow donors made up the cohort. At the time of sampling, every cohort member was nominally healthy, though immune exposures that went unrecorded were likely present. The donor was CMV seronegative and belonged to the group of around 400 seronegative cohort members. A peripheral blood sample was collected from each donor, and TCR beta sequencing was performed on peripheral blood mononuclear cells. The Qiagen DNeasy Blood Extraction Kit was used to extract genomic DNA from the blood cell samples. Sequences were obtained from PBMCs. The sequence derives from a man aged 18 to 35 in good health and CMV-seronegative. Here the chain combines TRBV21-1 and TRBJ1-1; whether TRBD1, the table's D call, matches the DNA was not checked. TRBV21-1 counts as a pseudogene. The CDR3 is CASSKDQGINAFF. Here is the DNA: TGTGCCAGCAGCAAAGACCAGGGGATAAATGCTTTCTTT.